These T cell receptor beta chains were read from a single sample in a study of blood T cell repertoires in COVID-19. Repertoires were generated with immunoSEQ multiplex PCR, while TCRdb's copy carries only in-frame clones and drops some. The data show roughly 220,000 clones, around four fifths seen once. What was sequenced was peripheral blood. These receptors came from a woman of 80 years or more with COVID-19, enrolled during active disease. Both conserved end residues are part of each CDR3. Fields, in order: CDR3 DNA, CDR3 protein, D gene, J gene, clone size, V gene. D genes are given only for firm matches. The listing skips clone size in some rows; elsewhere it reads once, few, many or a size class.

CDR3nt: TGCGCCAGCAGCTTGGGGGCGAGACGACCCTACGAGCAGTACTTC; CDR3aa: CASSLGARRPYEQYF; d_gene: -; j_gene: TRBJ2-7; abundance: -; v_gene: TRBV5-1
CDR3nt: TGTGCCAGCAGTGCCGGGACAGGAGTTCAAGAGACCCAGTACTTC; CDR3aa: CASSAGTGVQETQYF; d_gene: TRBD1; j_gene: TRBJ2-5; abundance: -; v_gene: TRBV2
CDR3nt: TGTGCCAGCAGCCAAGATTTTTCGGCGGGCTATGGCTACACCTTC; CDR3aa: CASSQDFSAGYGYTF; d_gene: -; j_gene: TRBJ1-2; abundance: -; v_gene: TRBV4-2
CDR3nt: TGTGCCAGCAGTTACCCGACGGGGAGCTCCTACGAGCAGTACTTC; CDR3aa: CASSYPTGSSYEQYF; d_gene: -; j_gene: TRBJ2-7; abundance: -; v_gene: TRBV6-5
CDR3nt: TGTGCCAGCAGCCCTGGACTTGGCGGGGAGCTGTTTTTT; CDR3aa: CASSPGLGGELFF; d_gene: -; j_gene: TRBJ2-2; abundance: once; v_gene: TRBV12-3/TRBV12-4
CDR3nt: TGTGCCAGCATCCGGACGGGGGGAACTGAAGCTTTCTTT; CDR3aa: CASIRTGGTEAFF; d_gene: -; j_gene: TRBJ1-1; abundance: -; v_gene: TRBV7-9
CDR3nt: TGTGCCAGCTCCGCACAGCTCTATGGCTACACCTTC; CDR3aa: CASSAQLYGYTF; d_gene: -; j_gene: TRBJ1-2; abundance: -; v_gene: TRBV3-1/TRBV3-2
CDR3nt: TGCGCCAGCAGCTTGTTCCGGGACAGGGGGCTTGAAGCTTTCTTT; CDR3aa: CASSLFRDRGLEAFF; d_gene: TRBD1; j_gene: TRBJ1-1; abundance: -; v_gene: TRBV5-1
CDR3nt: TGTGCCAGCAGTAGGGGGGGCAGAGATAATTCACCCCTCCACTTT; CDR3aa: CASSRGGRDNSPLHF; d_gene: -; j_gene: TRBJ1-6; abundance: -; v_gene: TRBV7-9
CDR3nt: TGTGCAGCGAACGGGGGATTAGTCGGCGGGGGGACCCAAACTACGCAGTATTTT; CDR3aa: CAANGGLVGGGTQTTQYF; d_gene: TRBD2; j_gene: TRBJ2-3; abundance: -; v_gene: TRBV10-3
CDR3nt: TGTGCCAGCCAGCCACGGCTAGCGGGAGCGGATACGCAGTATTTT; CDR3aa: CASQPRLAGADTQYF; d_gene: TRBD2; j_gene: TRBJ2-3; abundance: -; v_gene: TRBV6-5
CDR3nt: TGTGCCAGCAGACACAGGGAGAACTCTGGAAACACCATATATTTT; CDR3aa: CASRHRENSGNTIYF; d_gene: -; j_gene: TRBJ1-3; abundance: -; v_gene: TRBV3-1/TRBV3-2
CDR3nt: TGTGCCAGCAGCAGAGAGGACAGGGCAGGCGCTGAAGCTTTCTTT; CDR3aa: CASSREDRAGAEAFF; d_gene: TRBD1; j_gene: TRBJ1-1; abundance: -; v_gene: TRBV11-2
CDR3nt: TGTGCCAGCAGCTTTCAGGGGCCGAACACTGAAGCTTTCTTT; CDR3aa: CASSFQGPNTEAFF; d_gene: -; j_gene: TRBJ1-1; abundance: -; v_gene: TRBV7-8
CDR3nt: TGTGCCAGCAGTTACGTGGGACTAGCGGGACGTGAGCAGTACTTC; CDR3aa: CASSYVGLAGREQYF; d_gene: TRBD2; j_gene: TRBJ2-7; abundance: -; v_gene: TRBV6-2/TRBV6-3
CDR3nt: TGTGCCAGCAGTGAAGACGGTCTGACATATTCACCCCTCCACTTT; CDR3aa: CASSEDGLTYSPLHF; d_gene: -; j_gene: TRBJ1-6; abundance: few; v_gene: TRBV2
CDR3nt: TGTGCCATCGCCGGACTTCGAGGGAATTCACCCCTCCACTTT; CDR3aa: CAIAGLRGNSPLHF; d_gene: -; j_gene: TRBJ1-6; abundance: -; v_gene: TRBV28
CDR3nt: TGTGCCAGCAGCTCGGGGGAAGCCTACGAGCAGTACTTC; CDR3aa: CASSSGEAYEQYF; d_gene: -; j_gene: TRBJ2-7; abundance: -; v_gene: TRBV7-9
CDR3nt: TGTGCCAGCAGTGAGGGACTAGCGGTCAGGGAGCTGTTTTTT; CDR3aa: CASSEGLAVRELFF; d_gene: TRBD2; j_gene: TRBJ2-2; abundance: -; v_gene: TRBV2
CDR3nt: TGCGCCAGCCGAGCGACCGACGCCCAGTACTTC; CDR3aa: CASRATDAQYF; d_gene: -; j_gene: TRBJ2-5; abundance: -; v_gene: TRBV5-1
CDR3nt: TGTGCCAGCAGCTGGGACAGGGGGAGAAACACCATATATTTT; CDR3aa: CASSWDRGRNTIYF; d_gene: TRBD1; j_gene: TRBJ1-3; abundance: -; v_gene: TRBV5-8
CDR3nt: TGTGCCAGCAGCGCCCAACAGGGTTTAGGAAACACCATATATTTT; CDR3aa: CASSAQQGLGNTIYF; d_gene: -; j_gene: TRBJ1-3; abundance: -; v_gene: TRBV9